Below, 28 T cell receptor beta chains from the same sample are listed, as sequenced in a study of sequential checkpoint blockade in melanoma. Sample treatment: randomized to nivolumab then ipilimumab (arm A) or the reverse (arm B). Using immunoSEQ multiplex PCR, the repertoire was profiled, and TCRdb retains in-frame clones only, with some absent. The repertoire holds approximately 20,000 clones, with approximately 26% as singletons. The sample was tumor tissue (inferred from file names), taken from a patient given nivolumab and ipilimumab in sequence. These receptors came from a human donor with melanoma.

This clone was detected only a few times. The chain recombines TRBV11-3 with TRBJ2-3; D might be TRBD2 (7 bases). Germline V lookup: CDR1 SGHNT, CDR2 YENEEA. The CDR3 is 14 residues long. V was cut by 8 bases and J by 6 bases, with 18 bases left in between. The CDR3: CASRLEGGQDTQYF. DNA of the CDR3: TGTGCCAGCCGGTTGGAGGGGGGGCAGGATACGCAGTATTTT. Filled out from reference TRBV11-3 and TRBJ2-3, the complete variable domain reads EAGVVQSPRYKIIEKKQPVAFWCNPISGHNTLYWYLQNLGQGPELLIRYENEEAVDDSQLPKDRFSAERLKGVDSTLKIQPAELGDSAVYLCASRLEGGQDTQYFGPGTRLTVL.

J is TRBJ2-3 and V is TRBV11-3, with 10 bases matching TRBD2. V lost 5 bases and J lost 3; bases outside the gene matches: 5. CDR1 and CDR2 (germline): SGHNT, YENEEA. The CDR3 contains 15 residues. This CDR3 reads CASSGSGRRTDTQYF. In DNA, the CDR3 is TGTGCCAGCAGCGGTAGCGGGAGGAGAACAGATACGCAGTATTTT.

The chain recombines TRBV6-8 with TRBJ2-3, with 9 bases aligning to TRBD2. V shed 0 bases and J 2 bases; nucleotides not matched to a gene: 6. Germline V CDR1 and CDR2: MNHGY, SAAAGT. The CDR3 loop spans 17 amino acids. DNA for the CDR3: TGTGCCAGCAGTTACTCGAAGATAGCGGGGGCCACAGATACGCAGTATTTT. It is translated as CASSYSKIAGATDTQYF.

The V call is TRBV19, the J call TRBJ2-3; the D is unclear. V lost 3 bases, J lost 2 bases, and 0 bases lay in between. The CDR3 is 11 amino acids. Germline values: CDR1 LNHDA, CDR2 SQIVND (reference sequence). Here the CDR3 DNA reads TGTGCCAGTAGTATCACAGATACGCAGTATTTT. This translates into CASSITDTQYF.

V is TRBV7-4 and J is TRBJ2-1; 7 bases line up with TRBD1. The CDR3 spans 19 residues. Losses at the gene ends were 4 bases for V and 3 bases for J; bases not matched to a gene: 18. CDR1 and CDR2 (germline): SGHVT, SQSDAQ. The DNA of the CDR3 is TGTGCCAGCAGCTCTAACCCACCTATAGACAGGGCGGACTACAATGAGCAGTTCTTC. This codes for CASSSNPPIDRADYNEQFF. Variable domain in full (rest from reference TRBV7-4 and TRBJ2-1): GAGVSQSPRYKVAKRGRDVALRCDSISGHVTLYWYRQTLGQGSEVLTYSQSDAQRDKSGRPSGRFSAERPERSVSTLKIQRTEQGDSAVYLCASSSNPPIDRADYNEQFFGPGTRLTVL.

This clone was detected ten times or more. The rearrangement links TRBV11-3 to TRBJ1-1; TRBD1 matches 12 bases. Germline V gene data show CDR1 as SGHNT and CDR2 as YENEEA. V was clipped by 5 bases and J by 6 bases; unmatched bases: 13. CDR3 length: 17 amino acids. The CDR3 region is CASSPPGQGASTAEAFF. As DNA, the CDR3 is TGTGCCAGCAGCCCACCGGGACAGGGGGCAAGTACGGCTGAAGCTTTCTTT.

This chain links TRBV11-3 with TRBJ1-2; D is perhaps TRBD1 (6 bases). Trimming took off 5 bases at V and 0 bases at J, with 16 bases between the two ends. Germline CDR1 reads SGHNT; CDR2 reads YENEEA. This CDR3 has 16 residues. In DNA form, the CDR3 reads TGTGCCAGCAGCCCCTGGACAGCTACTCCTAACTATGGCTACACCTTC. Its translation: CASSPWTATPNYGYTF.

The chain uses TRBV5-1 and TRBJ1-4; the D is unclear. Looked up from germline, CDR1 is SGHRS and CDR2 is YFSETQ. The V gene lost 4 bases and the J gene lost 3 bases, with 16 bases spanning the gap. The CDR3 consists of 16 residues. Here the CDR3 reads CASSHRAGGPNEKLFF. CDR3 in DNA: TGCGCCAGCAGCCACAGAGCAGGTGGACCTAATGAAAAACTGTTTTTT.

This clone was recorded a few times. V gene TRBV15 combines with J gene TRBJ2-7, with 7 bases aligning to TRBD1. Trimming at V came to 5 bases and at J to 3 bases, leaving 7 bases not matched to a gene. CDR1 and CDR2 from the germline V gene are LNHNV and YYDKDF (reference sequence). This CDR3 contains 14 residues. The CDR3 region has the DNA TGTGCCACCAGCCGGGGACAGAGAGACTACGAGCAGTACTTC. This codes for CATSRGQRDYEQYF.

This clone came up a few times. The chain combines TRBV9 with TRBJ2-2; D gene ambiguous. This CDR3 contains 17 residues. V dropped 5 bases and J dropped 2 bases, with 19 bases sitting between them. Germline loops: CDR1 SGDLS, CDR2 YYNGEE. DNA for the CDR3: TGTGCCAGCAGTGTCATCGGCTCCCGATCTAACACCGGGGAGCTGTTTTTT. Encoded protein: CASSVIGSRSNTGELFF.

The V gene is TRBV30, the J gene TRBJ2-6; 8 bases agree with TRBD2. CDR1 is GTSNPN and CDR2 is SVGIG in the germline V gene (reference sequence). The V and J ends lost 2 bases and 0 bases, in that order; junction bases with no gene match: 15. The CDR3 has 20 residues. The CDR3 is CAWSWVWFPAGDSGANVLTF. The CDR3 nucleotides are TGTGCCTGGAGTTGGGTTTGGTTTCCAGCGGGAGACTCTGGGGCCAACGTCCTGACTTTC. The whole variable domain, filled in from reference TRBV30 and TRBJ2-6, reads SQTIHQWPATLVQPVGSPLSLECTVEGTSNPNLYWYRQAAGRGLQLLFYSVGIGQISSEVPQNLSASRPQDRQFILSSKKLLLSDSGFYLCAWSWVWFPAGDSGANVLTFGAGSRLTVL.

This chain links TRBV11-3 with TRBJ2-2, with D possibly matching TRBD1 (6 bases). Trimming removed 5 bases from V and 5 bases from J, with 18 bases in between. There are 16 residues in the CDR3. Germline CDR1 and CDR2: SGHNT and YENEEA. The CDR3 here is CASSKTGYRVTGELFF. Here the CDR3 DNA reads TGTGCCAGCAGCAAAACCGGGTACAGGGTAACCGGGGAGCTGTTTTTT.

This clone was observed a few times. The chain uses TRBV11-3 and TRBJ1-4; D is uncertain. This CDR3 spans 16 amino acids. The germline V gene encodes CDR1 SGHNT and CDR2 YENEEA. Deletions cut 3 bases from V and 3 bases from J, with 14 bases between. DNA of the CDR3: TGTGCCAGCAGCTTGCGGCAATCAAGGGCTAATGAAAAACTGTTTTTT. Amino acid sequence: CASSLRQSRANEKLFF. Together with reference TRBV11-3 and TRBJ1-4, the CDR3 gives the full variable domain: EAGVVQSPRYKIIEKKQPVAFWCNPISGHNTLYWYLQNLGQGPELLIRYENEEAVDDSQLPKDRFSAERLKGVDSTLKIQPAELGDSAVYLCASSLRQSRANEKLFFGSGTQLSVL.

The chain couples TRBV6-8 to TRBJ2-7; TRBD1 matches 9 bases. Germline trimming cut 8 bases from V and 3 bases from J; bases unmatched to any gene: 11. The CDR3 contains 15 residues. Germline V gene sequence: CDR1 MNHGY, CDR2 SAAAGT. This CDR3 reads CASQGRGTGSYEQYF. The CDR3, as DNA: TGTGCCAGCCAGGGCCGAGGGACAGGGAGCTACGAGCAGTACTTC.

J is TRBJ1-2 and V is TRBV29-1; D gene ambiguous. Germline V gene lookup returns CDR1 SQVTM and CDR2 ANQGSEA. Trimming took 3 bases from V and 4 from J, leaving 12 bases between them. The CDR3 contains 13 residues. The CDR3 region is CSVDRRFGYGYTF. Written as DNA, the CDR3 is TGCAGCGTTGATCGTCGGTTCGGCTATGGCTACACCTTC. The full variable domain, completed using reference TRBV29-1 and TRBJ1-2, is SAVISQKPSRDICQRGTSLTIQCQVDSQVTMMFWYRQQPGQSLTLIATANQGSEATYESGFVIDKFPISRPNLTFSTLTVSNMSPEDSSIYLCSVDRRFGYGYTFGSGTRLTVV.

V gene TRBV19 combines with J gene TRBJ1-4; D gene uncertain. Germline CDR1 is LNHDA and CDR2 is SQIVND (reference sequence). The CDR3 is made up of 14 amino acids. Trimming pared 3 bases from V and 5 bases from J, leaving 10 bases between. CDR3 sequence reads: CASSIQVTNEKLFF. The CDR3 DNA sequence: TGTGCCAGTAGTATTCAGGTGACAAATGAAAAACTGTTTTTT. Variable domain in full (rest from reference TRBV19 and TRBJ1-4): DGGITQSPKYLFRKEGQNVTLSCEQNLNHDAMYWYRQDPGQGLRLIYYSQIVNDFQKGDIAEGYSVSREKKESFPLTVTSAQKNPTAFYLCASSIQVTNEKLFFGSGTQLSVL.

In this sample, this clone turned up a few times. The V gene is TRBV28, the J gene TRBJ2-7, with TRBD1 matching over 10 bases. Germline V gene sequence: CDR1 MDHEN, CDR2 SYDVKM. This CDR3 spans 14 amino acids. The J segment lost 6 bases and the V segment lost 6 bases, leaving 8 bases of the junction unmatched. The CDR3 here is CASRIPGQGSEQYF. Here the CDR3 DNA reads TGTGCCAGCAGGATACCGGGACAGGGGAGCGAGCAGTACTTC.

The CDR3 DNA sequence: TGTGCCAGTCTAAAACAGGGGATAACCTCTGGGGCCAACGTCCTGACTTTC. Translating it yields CASLKQGITSGANVLTF. The chain uses TRBV19 and TRBJ2-6; 7 bases are shared with TRBD1. V shed 8 bases and J 0 bases; nucleotides not matched to a gene: 10. The CDR3 has 17 amino acids. CDR1 LNHDA and CDR2 SQIVND come from the germline V gene (reference sequence).

This clone was detected only a few times. The chain uses TRBV2 and TRBJ1-1; D is uncertain. This CDR3 contains 13 residues. V lost 2 bases and J lost 1, with 5 bases in between. The germline V gene has CDR1 SNHLY and CDR2 FYNNEI. CDR3 sequence: CASSEPPNTEAFF. CDR3 coding DNA: TGTGCCAGCAGTGAACCTCCGAACACTGAAGCTTTCTTT.

V and J are TRBV5-1 and TRBJ2-7, with 10 bases that match TRBD2. This CDR3 region has 17 residues. V was pared by 2 bases and J by 0 bases, with 8 bases of the junction left unmatched. Germline V gene lookup returns CDR1 SGHRS and CDR2 YFSETQ. CDR3 DNA sequence: TGCGCCAGCAGCTTTAGGACTAGCGGTAGATACTCCTACGAGCAGTACTTC. It specifies CASSFRTSGRYSYEQYF.

This clone was detected ten times or more. The chain combines TRBV11-3 with TRBJ2-2, with no clear D. Trimming removed 2 bases from V and 1 base from J, with 8 bases in between. Germline CDR1 reads SGHNT; CDR2 reads YENEEA. This CDR3 comprises 15 residues. The CDR3 sequence is CASSLTVVNTGELFF. The CDR3 nucleotides are TGTGCCAGCAGCTTAACAGTTGTGAACACCGGGGAGCTGTTTTTT.

CDR3 sequence (DNA): TGTGCCAGCAGCTTAGATATGGGGCGCTCCTATAATTCACCCCTCCACTTT. The encoded protein is CASSLDMGRSYNSPLHF. V usage is TRBV11-3 and J usage is TRBJ1-6; possibly TRBD1 for D (5 bases). The CDR3 consists of 17 residues. The ends were cut back, 0 bases at V and 0 bases at J, with 9 bases in the middle. Germline CDR1 is SGHNT and CDR2 is YENEEA.

This clone was counted many times. This sequence joins TRBV6-8 and TRBJ2-7; TRBD1 agrees at 9 bases. This CDR3 has 15 residues. V shed 2 bases, J shed 1 base, and the junction held 3 bases outside the gene matches. Germline V CDR1 and CDR2: MNHGY, SAAAGT. The CDR3 sequence: CASSYGQGISYEQYF. The CDR3 DNA sequence: TGTGCCAGCAGTTACGGACAGGGGATTTCCTACGAGCAGTACTTC.

The V and J genes are TRBV30 and TRBJ2-2, with 7 bases matching TRBD1. The CDR3 has 14 residues. V lost 2 bases to trimming and J lost 7 bases; unmatched junction nucleotides: 7. Germline V lookup: CDR1 GTSNPN, CDR2 SVGIG (reference sequence). The CDR3 DNA follows: TGTGCCTGGAGTCATAGGGGGCGTAACGGGGAGCTGTTTTTT. It encodes CAWSHRGRNGELFF. Full variable domain (remainder filled in from reference TRBV30 and TRBJ2-2): SQTIHQWPATLVQPVGSPLSLECTVEGTSNPNLYWYRQAAGRGLQLLFYSVGIGQISSEVPQNLSASRPQDRQFILSSKKLLLSDSGFYLCAWSHRGRNGELFFGEGSRLTVL.

This chain uses TRBV29-1 with TRBJ2-5; TRBD1 might be the D (6 bases). Trimming removed 7 bases from V and 5 bases from J, with 41 bases in between. Germline V lookup: CDR1 SQVTM, CDR2 ANQGSEA. The CDR3 length is 21 residues. CDR3: CSANGVPPLTGVMASGETQYF. DNA of the CDR3: TGCAGCGCGAACGGCGTCCCCCCACTGACAGGAGTAATGGCCTCCGGGGAGACCCAGTACTTC. Complete variable domain (other parts from reference TRBV29-1 and TRBJ2-5): SAVISQKPSRDICQRGTSLTIQCQVDSQVTMMFWYRQQPGQSLTLIATANQGSEATYESGFVIDKFPISRPNLTFSTLTVSNMSPEDSSIYLCSANGVPPLTGVMASGETQYFGPGTRLLVL.

This chain connects TRBV29-1 to TRBJ2-7; D ambiguous. Germline loops: CDR1 SQVTM, CDR2 ANQGSEA. The V and J ends lost 0 bases and 3 bases respectively, with 6 bases between them. The CDR3 is 12 amino acids. The CDR3 sequence is CSVEDGLYEQYF. CDR3 DNA: TGCAGCGTTGAAGACGGGCTCTACGAGCAGTACTTC.

This chain's CDR3 is CSVGSGELEQYF. Written as DNA, the CDR3 is TGCAGCGTTGGTAGCGGGGAGTTGGAGCAGTACTTC. The chain combines TRBV29-1 with TRBJ2-7; 8 bases agree with TRBD2. From germline, CDR1 is SQVTM and CDR2 ANQGSEA. J was trimmed by 7 bases and V by 4 bases; bases with no gene match: 6. The CDR3 consists of 12 residues.

V is TRBV5-1 and J is TRBJ1-2; TRBD1 aligns across 7 bases. The germline V gene encodes CDR1 SGHRS and CDR2 YFSETQ. This CDR3 is built from 15 residues. The V gene end was trimmed by 4 bases and the J gene end by 4 bases; junction bases not matched to a gene: 10. Here the CDR3 reads CASSEGATVLYGYTF. Written as DNA, the CDR3 is TGCGCCAGCAGCGAGGGGGCAACCGTCCTCTATGGCTACACCTTC.